One sample yielded the 6 T cell receptor beta chains listed below, sequenced in a study of blood T cell repertoires in COVID-19. Libraries were prepared by immunoSEQ multiplex PCR; TCRdb keeps only in-frame clonotypes and omits some of them. The sample shows under 250,000 clones, about nine tenths of them seen only once. Sequencing was performed on peripheral blood. The origin of the receptors is a woman aged 40 to 49 with acute or convalescent COVID-19.

The rearrangement uses TRBV9 and TRBJ2-2; 10 bases map to TRBD1. This CDR3 has 18 residues. Unmatched junction bases numbered 6, after V lost 1 base and J lost 0 bases. Germline assignment: CDR1 SGDLS and CDR2 YYNGEE. The CDR3 nucleotides read TGTGCCAGCAGCGTACCCTTTGGACAGGGGGCGAACACCGGGGAGCTGTTTTTT. This encodes CASSVPFGQGANTGELFF.

The genes are TRBV25-1 and TRBJ2-1, with 8 bases fitting TRBD2. The CDR3 has 18 residues. Germline CDR1 and CDR2: MGHDK and SYGVNS. V lost 0 bases and J lost 2; bases outside the gene matches: 9. The CDR3 spells CASSEYFPSGSAYNEQFF. The CDR3 nucleotides read TGTGCCAGCAGTGAATATTTTCCGAGCGGGAGTGCCTACAATGAGCAGTTCTTC.

This chain uses TRBV5-4 with TRBJ2-1; D perhaps matches TRBD2 (7 bases). Germline CDR1 SGHNT, CDR2 YYREEE (reference sequence). This CDR3 is built from 15 residues. Deletions cut 4 bases from V and 2 bases from J, with 13 bases between. CDR3 DNA sequence: TGTGCCAGCAGCCTAGGGGAGGGGGCCTACAATGAGCAGTTCTTC. It translates to CASSLGEGAYNEQFF.

V gene TRBV27 combines with J gene TRBJ2-2; 8 positions match TRBD1. This CDR3 spans 16 amino acids. CDR1 and CDR2 from the germline V gene are MNHEY and SMNVEV (reference sequence). V dropped 5 bases and J dropped 3; count of bases not matched to a gene: 8. The CDR3: CASSGPTGVYTGELFF. DNA for the CDR3: TGTGCCAGCAGTGGGCCGACAGGGGTCTACACCGGGGAGCTGTTTTTT.

The V gene is TRBV13, the J gene TRBJ2-3, with D possibly being TRBD2 (7 bases). The V end was cut by 5 bases, the J end by 5 bases, with 14 bases between. CDR3 length: 14 residues. The germline V gene has CDR1 PRHDT and CDR2 FYEKMQ (reference sequence). This CDR3 is CASSPGGQGDTQYF. In DNA form, the CDR3 reads TGTGCCAGCAGCCCGGGGGGCCAGGGAGATACGCAGTATTTT.

The V call is TRBV9, the J call TRBJ1-5; 10 nucleotides line up with TRBD1. This CDR3 contains 17 residues. With V trimmed by 4 bases and J by 3 bases, 10 bases remained unmatched. Germline V gives CDR1 SGDLS, CDR2 YYNGEE. This CDR3 reads CASSIGQGVTLNQPQHF. CDR3 coding DNA: TGTGCCAGCAGCATCGGACAGGGGGTAACCCTCAATCAGCCCCAGCATTTT.